This T cell receptor beta chain appears in the sequencing data of a study of CXCR3-negative and CXCR3-positive naive CD8 T cells. The CDR3 has 18 amino acids. Germline V gene data show CDR1 as LGHDT and CDR2 as YNNKEL (reference sequence). 5' RACE that incorporated UMI labels was used to prepare the TRB cDNA libraries. TCRdb re-called the 5' RACE reads; every CDR3 protein appears as one record, without DNA. The sample table sets out fewer than 80,000 distinct CDR3 sequences. The sorting of each CD8+ T cell subset was done in triplicate, at approximately 310,000 cells each. The origin of this receptor is a human donor in good health. Some clones in this sample may be carry-over from other donors' samples. The sample taken for sequencing was naive CXCR3- CD8+ T cells from blood. Subset indicated: CD45RO-CCR7+CD27+CD95- naive CD8+ T cells lacking CXCR3 (TNR3-). The chain employs TRBV3-1 and TRBJ2-7. The CDR3 region is CASSQDYGILPHYYEQYF.